The next 32 T cell receptor beta chains were all read from a single sample in a study of CD8 T cells in ankylosing spondylitis. A single record per CDR3 protein comes from TCRdb applying MiXCR to the 5' RACE reads. Here the sample spans about 150,000 distinct CDR3 sequences, roughly 44% being singletons. Material: synovial fluid, either unsorted or a sorted T cell fraction (not recorded which). These receptors came from a male donor with ankylosing spondylitis.

This clonotype has at least ten counts. V is TRBV6-2 or TRBV6-3 and J is TRBJ2-7, with D unclear. There are 13 residues in the CDR3. Trimming left V 2 bases short and J 3 bases short, with 8 bases between. Germline V gene data show CDR1 as MNHEY and CDR2 as SVGEGT. The DNA of the CDR3 is TGTGCCAGCAGTTACGAGTACAACTACGAGCAGTACTTC. This gives the protein CASSYEYNYEQYF.

This clonotype was found a few times. The V gene is TRBV4-1, the J gene TRBJ1-6; D uncertain. The V gene lost 0 bases and the J gene lost 0 bases, with 18 bases spanning the gap. This CDR3 contains 20 residues. The germline V gene encodes CDR1 MGHRA and CDR2 YSYEKL. For the CDR3, the DNA is TGCGCCAGCAGCCAAGATTGGCGGGATACCATAAGCTCCTATAATTCACCCCTCCACTTT. This encodes CASSQDWRDTISSYNSPLHF.

The gene calls are TRBV12-3 or TRBV12-4 and TRBJ2-5; D is uncertain. The CDR3 is 16 amino acids. Trimming removed 6 bases at V and 5 bases at J, with 22 bases between. CDR3 region: CASSPYMGSLGETQYF. CDR3 nucleotides: TGTGCCAGCAGCCCCTACATGGGCAGCCTCGGGGAGACCCAGTACTTC.

This clonotype appeared many times. The rearrangement uses TRBV13 and TRBJ2-7; D not certain. The germline V and J ends were trimmed by 5 bases and 6 bases, with 8 bases remaining between them. The CDR3 has 11 residues. CDR1 is PRHDT, CDR2 FYEKMQ, per germline (reference sequence). The chain's CDR3 is CASSNSLEQYF. The CDR3 DNA follows: TGTGCCAGCAGCAACAGTCTCGAGCAGTACTTC. The full variable domain, completed using reference TRBV13 and TRBJ2-7, is AAGVIQSPRHLIKEKRETATLKCYPIPRHDTVYWYQQGPGQDPQFLISFYEKMQSDKGSIPDRFSAQQFSDYHSELNMSSLELGDSALYFCASSNSLEQYFGPGTRLTVT.

This clonotype was picked up a small number of times. This rearrangement joins TRBV27 to TRBJ2-1; tentative D call: TRBD2 (6 bases). Between the trimmed V and J ends, which lost 2 bases and 7 bases, there was a span of 18 bases. The length of the CDR3 is 16 residues. Germline-derived CDR1 and CDR2 are MNHEY and SMNVEV (reference sequence). CDR3: CASSLAQGLPGNEQFF. For the CDR3, the DNA is TGTGCCAGCAGTTTAGCGCAGGGACTCCCAGGGAATGAGCAGTTCTTC.

Ten or more counts support this clonotype. The chain links TRBV2 to TRBJ1-1, with D unclear. Looked up from germline, CDR1 is SNHLY and CDR2 is FYNNEI. The V end was cut by 5 bases, the J end by 4 bases, with 20 bases between. CDR3 length: 16 residues. CDR3 nucleotide sequence: TGTGCCAGCAGTCCAACGACCGACGCGGTGGGCACTGAAGCTTTCTTT. Protein sequence: CASSPTTDAVGTEAFF.

The genes are TRBV12-3 or TRBV12-4 and TRBJ2-1; D may be TRBD2 (6 bases). CDR3 length equals 12 residues. Trimming removed 5 bases from V and 13 bases from J, with 15 bases in between. The CDR3 DNA sequence: TGTGCCAGCAGTCCCTCGGGACTCATCCAGTTCTTC. This encodes CASSPSGLIQFF.

The chain couples TRBV28 to TRBJ1-1, with unresolved D. The germline V and J ends were trimmed by 3 bases and 6 bases, with 8 bases remaining between them. The CDR3 is 12 residues long. Looked up from germline, CDR1 is MDHEN and CDR2 is SYDVKM. CDR3: CASSFLMSEAFF. DNA of the CDR3: TGTGCCAGCAGTTTTCTCATGTCTGAAGCTTTCTTT.

This clonotype was found once. Here the CDR3 DNA reads TGTGCCAGCAGCCCCCACTTCCGACTTAGCGGGTCAGGGACGGATACGCAGTATTTT. Protein: CASSPHFRLSGSGTDTQYF. V is TRBV11-2 and J is TRBJ2-3; 7 nucleotides line up with TRBD2. The CDR3 spans 19 residues. V gave up 5 bases and J gave up 6 bases; unmatched junction bases: 23. Germline CDR1 and CDR2: SGHAT and FQNNGV. The entire variable domain, with the rest obtained from reference TRBV11-2 and TRBJ2-3, is as follows: EAGVAQSPRYKIIEKRQSVAFWCNPISGHATLYWYQQILGQGPKLLIQFQNNGVVDDSQLPKDRFSAERLKGVDSTLKIQPAKLEDSAVYLCASSPHFRLSGSGTDTQYFGPGTRLTVL.

The rearrangement uses TRBV7-2 and TRBJ2-1; D remains unclear. The CDR3 is made up of 12 amino acids. The V gene's germline CDR1 is SGHTA and CDR2 FQGNSA. Trimming took 5 bases from V and 7 from J, leaving 9 bases between them. The CDR3 region has the DNA TGTGCCAGCAGCCTAACCCCTAATGAGCAGTTCTTC. Its translation: CASSLTPNEQFF.

V gene TRBV7-9 combines with J gene TRBJ2-6; D possibly corresponds to TRBD2 (5 bases). The CDR3 is 17 residues long. In germline, CDR1 is SEHNR, CDR2 FQNEAQ (reference sequence). The V gene lost 0 bases and the J gene lost 0 bases, with 9 bases spanning the gap. The CDR3 loop is CASSLARESSGANVLTF. Here the CDR3 DNA reads TGTGCCAGCAGCTTAGCGAGGGAGAGCTCTGGGGCCAACGTCCTGACTTTC.

This clonotype was recorded a few times. V is TRBV4-1 and J is TRBJ2-3; tentative D call: TRBD2 (5 bases). Germline CDR1 MGHRA, CDR2 YSYEKL. The CDR3 is 17 amino acids. The V end lost 0 bases, the J end lost 0 bases, and 13 bases lay between the germline ends. The CDR3 here is CASSQDNASTSTDTQYF. The CDR3 bases are TGCGCCAGCAGCCAAGATAATGCTAGCACCAGCACAGATACGCAGTATTTT.

The chain recombines TRBV28 with TRBJ2-7, with 8 bases that match TRBD1. The CDR3 has 15 amino acids. J lost 0 bases, V lost 6 bases, and 7 bases had no gene match. The germline V gene has CDR1 MDHEN and CDR2 SYDVKM. The CDR3 DNA reads as TGTGCCAGCAGCCAATACAGGGGGAGCTCCTACGAGCAGTACTTC. Translated: CASSQYRGSSYEQYF.

This chain joins TRBV20-1 and TRBJ1-5; tentatively, D is TRBD1 (6 bases). Trimming shortened V by 3 bases and J by 6 bases, and 15 bases separated the two germline ends. CDR3 length equals 14 residues. Germline V CDR1 and CDR2: DFQATT, SNEGSKA (reference sequence). The CDR3 DNA follows: TGCAGTGCTAGGAGATATTGGGGGGCTCAGCCCCAGCATTTT. Translation: CSARRYWGAQPQHF.

The genes are TRBV27 and TRBJ2-1; TRBD1 matches 7 bases. The junction had 7 bases not matched to a gene; V was cut back by 1 base and J by 4 bases. The CDR3 totals 16 residues. Germline V gene sequence: CDR1 MNHEY, CDR2 SMNVEV (reference sequence). For the CDR3, the DNA is TGTGCCAGCAGTTTATTTTACAGGGGCTTTTACAATGAGCAGTTCTTC. As protein: CASSLFYRGFYNEQFF.

This clonotype was picked up many times. The chain has TRBV28 and TRBJ1-2; D possibly corresponds to TRBD1 (5 bases). The ends were cut back, 3 bases at V and 6 bases at J, with 17 bases in the middle. The CDR3 is made up of 15 amino acids. CDR1 and CDR2 from the germline V gene are MDHEN and SYDVKM. The CDR3, as DNA: TGTGCCAGCAGTTTGCCCTCCGGGGCCTCCGATGGCTACACCTTC. Protein: CASSLPSGASDGYTF.

This clonotype was seen once. This chain uses TRBV19 with TRBJ2-7, with D unresolved. Trimming shortened V by 0 bases and J by 2 bases, and 5 bases separated the two germline ends. Germline V CDR1 and CDR2: LNHDA, SQIVND (reference sequence). CDR3 length: 13 amino acids. CDR3 DNA: TGTGCCAGTAGTATAGATCTCGCCTACGAGCAGTACTTC. It yields the protein CASSIDLAYEQYF.

The V and J genes are TRBV10-2 and TRBJ2-1; weak D call: TRBD2 (5 bases). The CDR3 has 15 residues. The V end was cut by 8 bases, the J end by 1 base, with 15 bases between. The V gene's germline CDR1 is WSHSY and CDR2 SAAADI. Written as DNA, the CDR3 is TGCGCCAGCCGCCCCAGGACTTGGTCCTACAATGAGCAGTTCTTC. This codes for CASRPRTWSYNEQFF.

The CDR3 spells CASSQDPTSGAYNEQFF. The CDR3 DNA follows: TGCGCCAGCAGCCAAGATCCGACTAGCGGGGCTTACAATGAGCAGTTCTTC. The rearrangement links TRBV4-1 to TRBJ2-1, with 11 bases matching TRBD2. The CDR3 is 17 amino acids. From germline, CDR1 is MGHRA and CDR2 YSYEKL. J was trimmed by 4 bases and V by 0 bases; bases with no gene match: 5.

The gene calls are TRBV7-2 and TRBJ2-7; 12 nucleotides line up with TRBD2. There are 17 residues in the CDR3. Germline lookup yields CDR1 SGHTA and CDR2 FQGNSA. Trimming at V came to 5 bases and at J to 4 bases, leaving 12 bases not matched to a gene. In nucleotides, the CDR3 is TGTGCCAGCAGCACCCTACTCCTAGCGGGAGGGCCGTACGAGCAGTACTTC. Translation gives CASSTLLLAGGPYEQYF.

The chain has TRBV7-9 and TRBJ1-3; D gene uncertain. This CDR3 has 15 amino acids. Germline V gene sequence: CDR1 SEHNR, CDR2 FQNEAQ (reference sequence). V lost 7 bases to trimming and J lost 2 bases, with 15 bases between them. CDR3 nucleotide sequence: TGTGCCAGCACCAACCACCGAGAGACTGGAAACACCATATATTTT. This codes for CASTNHRETGNTIYF.

This clonotype was detected only a few times. This chain uses TRBV4-3 with TRBJ2-1; no clear D gene. The CDR3 extends over 17 amino acids. The V end lost 3 bases, the J end lost 0 bases, and 15 bases lay between the germline ends. Germline loops: CDR1 LGHNA, CDR2 YSLEER. CDR3 loop: CASSQGQYSSSYNEQFF. The DNA of the CDR3 is TGCGCCAGCAGCCAGGGCCAGTACTCGAGCTCCTACAATGAGCAGTTCTTC.

V gene TRBV5-1 combines with J gene TRBJ1-2; 7 nucleotides line up with TRBD1. The CDR3 covers 14 residues. J was trimmed by 2 bases and V by 4 bases; bases with no gene match: 5. Germline CDR1 and CDR2: SGHRS and YFSETQ. The CDR3 loop is CASSRTGPNYGYTF. Written as DNA, the CDR3 is TGCGCCAGCAGCCGGACAGGACCCAACTATGGCTACACCTTC. The entire variable domain, with the rest obtained from reference TRBV5-1 and TRBJ1-2, is as follows: KAGVTQTPRYLIKTRGQQVTLSCSPISGHRSVSWYQQTPGQGLQFLFEYFSETQRNKGNFPGRFSGRQFSNSRSEMNVSTLELGDSALYLCASSRTGPNYGYTFGSGTRLTVV.

This clonotype was detected only once. This rearrangement joins TRBV9 to TRBJ1-2; tentative D call: TRBD1 (5 bases). Trimming pared 3 bases from V and 4 bases from J, leaving 10 bases between. The CDR3 totals 13 residues. Germline CDR1 and CDR2: SGDLS and YYNGEE. The CDR3 sequence is CASSAGTGYGYTF. DNA for the CDR3: TGTGCCAGCAGCGCGGGGACTGGCTATGGCTACACCTTC.

The rearrangement joins TRBV11-2 to TRBJ2-5, with D perhaps matching TRBD2 (5 bases). V shed 3 bases and J shed 7 bases, with 15 bases lying between them. CDR1 is SGHAT and CDR2 is FQNNGV in the germline V gene. The CDR3 loop spans 14 amino acids. CDR3 DNA: TGTGCCAGCAGCTTCTTCGGCCCCGGAGGGACCCAGTACTTC. As protein: CASSFFGPGGTQYF.

The chain carries TRBV4-1 and TRBJ2-1, with D perhaps matching TRBD2 (6 bases). Germline CDR1 MGHRA, CDR2 YSYEKL. The CDR3 covers 16 residues. V was cut by 0 bases and J by 4 bases, with 13 bases left in between. For the CDR3, the DNA is TGCGCCAGCAGCCAAGATAGACTCGCGGGGTACAATGAGCAGTTCTTC. Protein product: CASSQDRLAGYNEQFF.

This chain uses TRBV5-1 with TRBJ2-2; no clear D gene. The CDR3 totals 13 residues. Germline V gene sequence: CDR1 SGHRS, CDR2 YFSETQ. V was trimmed by 2 bases and J by 3 bases, leaving 5 bases between them. The CDR3 protein is CASSLQYTGELFF. CDR3 nucleotides: TGCGCCAGCAGCTTACAATACACCGGGGAGCTGTTTTTT.

This clonotype came up a few times. In nucleotides, the CDR3 is TGCAGCGTTGAAGAGGTGCAGTCGGGGACCCTTTACAATGAGCAGTTCTTC. This translates into CSVEEVQSGTLYNEQFF. The rearrangement links TRBV29-1 to TRBJ2-1, with D possibly being TRBD1 or TRBD2 (5 bases each). Trimming left V 0 bases short and J 4 bases short, with 19 bases between. There are 17 residues in the CDR3. Germline CDR1 reads SQVTM; CDR2 reads ANQGSEA.

The gene calls are TRBV20-1 and TRBJ2-1; TRBD2 agrees at 9 bases. The CDR3 extends over 17 amino acids. Germline assignment: CDR1 DFQATT and CDR2 SNEGSKA (reference sequence). V was clipped by 2 bases and J by 4 bases; unmatched bases: 12. CDR3 region: CSARIPRRGGWYNEQFF. The CDR3 coding sequence is TGCAGTGCTAGAATACCAAGGCGGGGGGGGTGGTACAATGAGCAGTTCTTC.

This clonotype has more than one count but fewer than ten. V and J are TRBV11-2 and TRBJ2-6; tentative D call: TRBD1 (5 bases). V lost 3 bases and J 1 base, leaving 7 bases between the germline ends. This CDR3 is 15 amino acids long. The germline V gene has CDR1 SGHAT and CDR2 FQNNGV. In nucleotides, the CDR3 is TGTGCCAGCAGCTTCACAGGATCTGGGGCCAACGTCCTGACTTTC. Protein sequence: CASSFTGSGANVLTF.

The chain has TRBV4-2 and TRBJ2-7; D ambiguous. The CDR3 has 16 residues. Trimming left V 0 bases short and J 0 bases short, with 12 bases between. Per the germline V gene, CDR1 is LGHNA and CDR2 is YNFKEQ. CDR3 region: CASSQERHRRSYEQYF. The CDR3 DNA reads as TGTGCCAGCAGCCAAGAACGTCACCGTCGCTCCTACGAGCAGTACTTC.

The sample holds a few counts of this clonotype. V is TRBV12-3 or TRBV12-4 and J is TRBJ2-7; no firm D call. CDR3 length: 13 amino acids. V was trimmed by 7 bases and J by 2 bases, leaving 12 bases between them. CDR3 sequence: CASTDTGPYEQYF. The CDR3 DNA follows: TGTGCCAGCACCGATACTGGTCCCTACGAGCAGTACTTC.